This T cell receptor (beta chain) stems from a study of T cells after somatic rescue of genetic block (TCRdb year 2020). A note on the overall study: What the study looked at was long-term robustness, specifically in a T-cell system that came about through somatic rescue of a genetic block in T-cell development.

This clone was recorded only once. There is no known antigen for this receptor. Within one base of it there is no much larger clone, and no base qualities were kept. The CDR3 starts with the cysteine, ends with the phenylalanine, and has 13 residues. The entry retains the CDR3 DNA only, 39 bases that are in frame from base 1. Trimming removed 3 bases from V and 5 bases from J, leaving 10 bases between the germline ends. For CDR1 and CDR2, the germline V gene lists MRHNA and SNTAGT. Libraries were constructed by the immunoSEQ multiplex PCR assay. Held by TCRdb, this immuneACCESS table contains in-frame sequences only and omits some clones. Under half of the omission traces to an unresolved V gene where checked; the cause of the rest is unknown. Across this sample there are about 110,000 clones, with around 90% seen only once. About 1.5% of the sample lies in the top ten.

What was sequenced was peripheral blood mononuclear cells (PBMCs). The sequence is built from TRBV6-4 and TRBJ1-1, and TRBD1 may be the D gene, going by 6 matching bases. This receptor was obtained from a young woman. The DNA is as follows: TGTGCCAGCAGTGAAGGACAGTTTACTGAAGCTTTCTTT. Translated, this gives CASSEGQFTEAFF.